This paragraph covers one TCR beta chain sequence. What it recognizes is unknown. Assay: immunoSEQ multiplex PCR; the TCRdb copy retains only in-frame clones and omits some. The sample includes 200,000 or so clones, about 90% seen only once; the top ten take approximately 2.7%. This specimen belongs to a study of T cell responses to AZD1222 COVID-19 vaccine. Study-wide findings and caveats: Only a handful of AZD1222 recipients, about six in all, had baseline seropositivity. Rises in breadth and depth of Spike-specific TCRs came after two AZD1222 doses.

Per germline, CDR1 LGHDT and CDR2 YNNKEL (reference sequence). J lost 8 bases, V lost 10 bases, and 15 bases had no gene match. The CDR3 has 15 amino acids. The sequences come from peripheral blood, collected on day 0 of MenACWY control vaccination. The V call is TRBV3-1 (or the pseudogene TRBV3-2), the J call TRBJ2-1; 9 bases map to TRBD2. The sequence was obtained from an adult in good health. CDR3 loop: CAISRSSGILDEQFF. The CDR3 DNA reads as TGTGCCATCAGTCGTTCTAGCGGGATCCTGGATGAGCAGTTCTTC.